The T cell receptor (beta chain) described here comes from a study of T-cell memory formation after mild COVID-19. Study-wide background: TCR clusters showed largely donor specificity. Regarding the study as a whole: CM and EM subsets held most contracting CD4+ clones; EMRA held CD8+ ones. Contracting clones, day 15 to 85, had balanced CD4/CD8, and later expanders favored CD4+.

A single record per CDR3 protein comes from TCRdb applying MiXCR to the 5' RACE reads. The sample has 380,000 or so distinct CDR3 sequences; under 15% are singletons. This CDR3 spans 13 amino acids. Looked up from germline, CDR1 is WSHSY and CDR2 is SAAADI. V dropped 3 bases and J dropped 4 bases, with 10 bases sitting between them. Points on this clonotype: What it binds is unknown.

This rearrangement joins TRBV10-2 to TRBJ2-7; tentatively, D is TRBD1 or TRBD2 (5 bases each). The TCR originated in a man aged 18 to 30 who had mild COVID-19 (a few samples of this study predate the infection). Cell type and time point are not known. Sequenced: PBMCs or a T cell subset sorted from them (not recorded which). CDR3 nucleotides: TGCGCCAGCAGTGATGGGGGAGCTTACGAGCAGTACTTC. Amino acid sequence: CASSDGGAYEQYF.